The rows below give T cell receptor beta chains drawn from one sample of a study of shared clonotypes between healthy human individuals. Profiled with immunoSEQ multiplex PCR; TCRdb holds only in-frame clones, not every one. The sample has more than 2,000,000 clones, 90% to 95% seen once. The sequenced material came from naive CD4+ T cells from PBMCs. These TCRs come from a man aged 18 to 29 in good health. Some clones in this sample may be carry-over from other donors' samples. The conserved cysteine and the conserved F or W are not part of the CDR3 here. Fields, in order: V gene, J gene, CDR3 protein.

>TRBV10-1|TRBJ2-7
ASSLMDTYEQY
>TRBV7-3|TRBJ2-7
ASSQSHGAVEQY
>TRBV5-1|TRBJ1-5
ASSLWQGGQPQH
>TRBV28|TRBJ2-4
ASSSRRELNIQY
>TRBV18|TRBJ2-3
ASSPSPSTDTQY
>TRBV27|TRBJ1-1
ATQQARGTEAF
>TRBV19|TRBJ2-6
ASSTGQGPGANVLT
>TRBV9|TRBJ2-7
ASSVGSGLYEQY
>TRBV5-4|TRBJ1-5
ASSLDPYSNQPQH
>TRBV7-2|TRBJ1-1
ASSLDRVWTEAF
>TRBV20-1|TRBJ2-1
SATAGREQF
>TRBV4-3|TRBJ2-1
ASSQDPAGGYNEQF
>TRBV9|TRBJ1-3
ASSVQGGGGAGNTIY
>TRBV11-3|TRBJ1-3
ASSFSGTGAGNTIY
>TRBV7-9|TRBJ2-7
ASSLAPGAYEQY
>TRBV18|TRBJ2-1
ASSTLAVSYNEQF
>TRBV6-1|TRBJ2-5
ASSGPRGGGRETQY
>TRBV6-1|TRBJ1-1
ASKYRENTEAF
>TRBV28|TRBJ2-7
ASRPTWTGGFEQY
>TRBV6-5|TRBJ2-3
ASSLLAGDGTDTQY
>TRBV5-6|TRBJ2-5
ASSLMSGGKREETQY
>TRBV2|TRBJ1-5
ASRGGERNQPQH
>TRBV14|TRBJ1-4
ASSQRVSATNEKLF
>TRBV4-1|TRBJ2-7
ASSQITSEEVKQY
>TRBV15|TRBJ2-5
ATSRDSAATQETQY
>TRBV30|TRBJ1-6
AWSDGINSPLH
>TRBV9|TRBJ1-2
ASSVEPGGEGYT
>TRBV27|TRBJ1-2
ASSYGDRGGGYT
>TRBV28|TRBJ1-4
ASSLTPGTGRFGGKLF
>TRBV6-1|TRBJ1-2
ASRTGQPWGYT
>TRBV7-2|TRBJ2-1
ASSPVAGFSYNEQF
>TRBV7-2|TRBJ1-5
ASSLGRDQPQH
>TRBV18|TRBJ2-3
ASSPSPDTQY
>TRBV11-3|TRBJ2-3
ASSLEGNTQY
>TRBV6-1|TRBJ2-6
ASSEAVRYSGANVLT
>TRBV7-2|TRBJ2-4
ASSSQGASNIQY
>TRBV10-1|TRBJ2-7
ASRLQGQVYEQY
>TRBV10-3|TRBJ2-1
AISRSRNEQF
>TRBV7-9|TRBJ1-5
ASSLGGGTYSNQPQH
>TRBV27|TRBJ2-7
ASSFLSRPYLPY
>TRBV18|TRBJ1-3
ASSQGTDTIY
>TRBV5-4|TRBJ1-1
ASSQTGGRTEAF
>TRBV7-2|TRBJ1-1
ASSLAGTSNTEAF
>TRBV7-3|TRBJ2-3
ASSSTGVTDTQY
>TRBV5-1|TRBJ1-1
ASSLDRGTYEFATEAF
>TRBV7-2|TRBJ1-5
ASSLGEYSNQPQH
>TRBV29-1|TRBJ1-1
SVNGNTEAF
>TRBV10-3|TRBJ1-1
AISERWRNAEAF
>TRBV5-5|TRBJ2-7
ASSLRVGSGSYEQY
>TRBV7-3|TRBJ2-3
ASSPTAGPADTQY
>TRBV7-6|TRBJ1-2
ASSPGGGYGYT
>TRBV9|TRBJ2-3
ASSVVGVSTDTQY
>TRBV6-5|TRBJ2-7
ASHDADEQY